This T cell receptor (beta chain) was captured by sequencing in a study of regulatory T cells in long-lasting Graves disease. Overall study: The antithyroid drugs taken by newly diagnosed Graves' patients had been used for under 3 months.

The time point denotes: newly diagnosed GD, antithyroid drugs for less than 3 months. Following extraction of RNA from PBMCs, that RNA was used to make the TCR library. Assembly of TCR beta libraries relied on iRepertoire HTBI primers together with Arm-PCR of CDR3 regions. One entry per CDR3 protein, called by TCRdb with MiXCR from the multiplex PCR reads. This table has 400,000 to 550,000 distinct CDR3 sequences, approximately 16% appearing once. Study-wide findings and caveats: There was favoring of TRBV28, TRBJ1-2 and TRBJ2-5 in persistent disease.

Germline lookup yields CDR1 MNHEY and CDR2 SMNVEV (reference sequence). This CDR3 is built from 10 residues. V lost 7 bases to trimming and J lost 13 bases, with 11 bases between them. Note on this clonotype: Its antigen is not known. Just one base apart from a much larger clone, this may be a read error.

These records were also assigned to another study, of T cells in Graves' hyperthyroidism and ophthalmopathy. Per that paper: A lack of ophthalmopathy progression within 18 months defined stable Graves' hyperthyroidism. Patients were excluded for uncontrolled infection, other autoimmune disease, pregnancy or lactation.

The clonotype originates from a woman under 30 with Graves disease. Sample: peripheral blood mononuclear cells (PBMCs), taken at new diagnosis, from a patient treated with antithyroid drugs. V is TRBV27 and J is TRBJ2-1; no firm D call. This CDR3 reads CASTRETQFF. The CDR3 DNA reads TGTGCCAGCACTCGAGAGACCCAGTTCTTC.